Below are 10 T cell receptor beta chains sequenced from a single sample in a study of blood T cell repertoires in COVID-19. Some clones are missing from TCRdb's copy, which holds only in-frame ones; the method was immunoSEQ multiplex PCR. Among more than 200,000 clones listed, 85% to 90% were seen once. The sample comprised PBMCs or T cells enriched from blood (not recorded which). The receptors here all came from a woman aged 45-59 years who had recovered from COVID-19.

The V and J genes are TRBV27 and TRBJ1-1; D perhaps matches TRBD1 (5 bases). The CDR3 is 12 amino acids. Germline V gene sequence: CDR1 MNHEY, CDR2 SMNVEV (reference sequence). V was trimmed by 7 bases and J by 6 bases, leaving 12 bases between them. This chain's CDR3 is CASTTKGSEAFF. In DNA form, the CDR3 reads TGTGCCAGCACCACGAAGGGGTCTGAAGCTTTCTTT.

V usage is TRBV20-1 and J usage is TRBJ2-3, with 8 bases fitting TRBD1. The CDR3 runs 14 residues. The ends lost 3 bases at V and 1 base at J; junction bases unmatched: 3. Germline V gene data show CDR1 as DFQATT and CDR2 as SNEGSKA (reference sequence). The CDR3 DNA is TGCAGTGCTAGTGCACAGGGGGGCACAGATACGCAGTATTTT. This sequence encodes CSASAQGGTDTQYF.

The gene calls are TRBV28 and TRBJ1-2; 8 bases fit TRBD1. With V trimmed by 6 bases and J by 4 bases, 10 bases remained unmatched. Germline CDR1 is MDHEN and CDR2 is SYDVKM. This CDR3 region has 15 residues. The CDR3 loop is CASRQRGGQVYGYTF. CDR3 nucleotides: TGTGCCAGCAGGCAAAGAGGGGGACAGGTCTATGGCTACACCTTC.

The rearrangement uses TRBV2 and TRBJ1-5; D might be TRBD1 (6 bases). V lost 6 bases and J 5 bases, leaving 14 bases between the germline ends. Germline CDR1 reads SNHLY; CDR2 reads FYNNEI. This CDR3 spans 14 amino acids. CDR3 DNA: TGTGCCAGCAGACCTGGACAGTGGGATCAGCCCCAGCATTTT. It is translated as CASRPGQWDQPQHF.

The CDR3 DNA reads TGTGCCAGCAGTTCCAAAGCGGGAGCTCTCTACGAGCAGTACTTC. Its protein product is CASSSKAGALYEQYF. The chain is built from TRBV27 and TRBJ2-7, with TRBD2 matching over 8 bases. This CDR3 has 15 residues. Germline CDR1 is MNHEY and CDR2 is SMNVEV (reference sequence). V lost 4 bases, J lost 3 bases, and 8 bases stayed unmatched.

The chain is built from TRBV5-1 and TRBJ1-3, with 7 positions matching TRBD1. This CDR3 is 14 amino acids long. V lost 2 bases and J lost 8; bases outside the gene matches: 7. Germline V gives CDR1 SGHRS, CDR2 YFSETQ. CDR3 residues: CASSFVTGSDTIYF. In nucleotides, the CDR3 is TGCGCCAGCAGCTTCGTGACAGGGTCGGACACCATATATTTT.

This clone was seen a single time. The DNA of the CDR3 is TGTGCCAGCAGCGCACTAGCGGGAGGTTCCGAGCAGTACTTC. Translated, it gives CASSALAGGSEQYF. The chain couples TRBV9 to TRBJ2-7; TRBD2 aligns across 12 bases. Trimming took 3 bases from V and 6 from J; bases not matched to a gene: 4. The CDR3 has 14 amino acids. Germline V gene sequence: CDR1 SGDLS, CDR2 YYNGEE.

The chain is built from TRBV3-1 (or the pseudogene TRBV3-2) and TRBJ1-1; D call uncertain. The CDR3 consists of 13 residues. V was pared by 4 bases and J by 6 bases, with 12 bases between. Germline V lookup: CDR1 LGHDT, CDR2 YNNKEL (reference sequence). The CDR3 reads CASSRHREAEAFF. CDR3 sequence (DNA): TGTGCCAGCAGCCGACATAGGGAGGCTGAAGCTTTCTTT.

The rearrangement uses TRBV19 and TRBJ1-2, with 8 bases fitting TRBD1. The CDR3 extends over 14 amino acids. From germline, CDR1 is LNHDA and CDR2 SQIVND (reference sequence). V was clipped by 6 bases and J by 4 bases; unmatched bases: 7. The CDR3 is CASRRTGLAYGYTF. The DNA of the CDR3 is TGTGCCAGTAGAAGGACAGGGTTAGCCTATGGCTACACCTTC.

This chain connects TRBV28 to TRBJ2-3; 10 bases are shared with TRBD2. CDR3 size: 16 residues. Germline assignment: CDR1 MDHEN and CDR2 SYDVKM. The trim removed 5 bases at V and 2 bases at J, leaving 7 bases unmatched. In DNA form, the CDR3 reads TGTGCCAGCAGTCCTAGCGGGAGTGCAGCCACAGATACGCAGTATTTT. Its protein product is CASSPSGSAATDTQYF.